These 7 T cell receptor beta chains share one sample of origin, sequenced in a study of blood T cell repertoires in COVID-19. TCRdb's table, derived via immunoSEQ multiplex PCR, lists solely in-frame clones and lacks some. The repertoire holds about 160,000 clones, with around 84% as singletons. Sample: peripheral blood. These receptor sequences come from a human donor with acute or convalescent COVID-19. The donor label of this sample is uncertain.

The chain links TRBV28 to TRBJ1-1; D gene uncertain. The CDR3 contains 16 residues. Germline V CDR1 and CDR2: MDHEN, SYDVKM. The V end was cut by 4 bases, the J end by 2 bases, with 17 bases between. The DNA for the CDR3 is TGTGCCAGCAGTTCCCCCTCCACGTGGCCAAACACTGAAGCTTTCTTT. As protein: CASSSPSTWPNTEAFF.

Concerning this clone: Other nucleotide sequences from this sample produce the same CDR3. The rearrangement joins TRBV30 to TRBJ1-4; 7 nucleotides agree with TRBD1. V lost 2 bases to trimming and J lost 8 bases; unmatched junction nucleotides: 2. This CDR3 spans 12 amino acids. Germline CDR1 reads GTSNPN; CDR2 reads SVGIG (reference sequence). DNA for the CDR3: TGTGCCTGGAGTTCAGGGGGAGAAAAACTGTTTTTT. Amino acid sequence: CAWSSGGEKLFF. The variable domain in full, completed from reference TRBV30 and TRBJ1-4, reads SQTIHQWPATLVQPVGSPLSLECTVEGTSNPNLYWYRQAAGRGLQLLFYSVGIGQISSEVPQNLSASRPQDRQFILSSKKLLLSDSGFYLCAWSSGGEKLFFGSGTQLSVL.

This clone was seen a few times. The J gene is TRBJ1-2, the V gene TRBV5-1; 7 nucleotides match TRBD1. Germline V gene lookup returns CDR1 SGHRS and CDR2 YFSETQ. V lost 4 bases and J lost 1; bases outside the gene matches: 1. The CDR3 is 13 residues long. The CDR3 DNA sequence: TGCGCCAGCAGCCGGGACAGTAACTATGGCTACACCTTC. Its protein is CASSRDSNYGYTF.

The V call is TRBV10-3, the J call TRBJ1-3, with 10 bases matching TRBD1. Trimming cost V 5 bases and J 4 bases; bases outside gene matches: 8. Germline-derived CDR1 and CDR2 are ENHRY and SYGVKD. The CDR3 length is 16 residues. CDR3 region: CAISRQGAKAGNTIYF. The CDR3 bases are TGTGCCATCAGTCGACAGGGGGCTAAAGCGGGAAACACCATATATTTT.

The CDR3 is CASSFGEGGYTF. The CDR3 nucleotides are TGCGCCAGCAGCTTCGGGGAGGGTGGCTACACCTTC. V usage is TRBV5-1 and J usage is TRBJ1-2, with D unresolved. CDR1 and CDR2 (germline): SGHRS, YFSETQ. This CDR3 spans 12 amino acids. V dropped 2 bases and J dropped 7 bases, with 9 bases sitting between them.

The chain couples TRBV30 to TRBJ1-5; 9 bases align to TRBD1. Germline lookup yields CDR1 GTSNPN and CDR2 SVGIG (reference sequence). The V and J ends lost 2 bases and 3 bases, in that order; junction bases with no gene match: 5. The CDR3 has 15 residues. The CDR3 is CAWSFGTGLNQPQHF. CDR3 bases: TGTGCCTGGAGTTTCGGGACAGGGCTCAATCAGCCCCAGCATTTT.

This clone turned up a few times. The chain combines TRBV6-5 with TRBJ2-5; D is perhaps TRBD2 (6 bases). CDR1 MNHEY and CDR2 SVGAGI come from the germline V gene. V was cut by 8 bases and J by 2 bases, with 15 bases left in between. The CDR3 is 14 residues long. The DNA for the CDR3 is TGTGCCAGCGGAGGGAGAGTAAAACAAGAGACCCAGTACTTC. As protein: CASGGRVKQETQYF.